The present entry profiles one T cell receptor beta chain with its context. The antigen remains unidentified. The data belong to a study of graft-versus-host responses after intestinal transplantation. Findings of the study overall: High graft-versus-host to host-versus-graft T cell clonal ratios marked allografts of patients with graft-donor macrochimerism. Early post-transplant falls in HvG clones accompanied the peak levels of circulating GvH clones.

Some clones are missing from TCRdb's copy, which holds only in-frame ones; the method was immunoSEQ multiplex PCR. The data contain 65,000 to 90,000 clones, roughly 92% of them seen just once; the ten biggest clones take up roughly 0.37%. The origin of this receptor is a human donor who was the organ donor for an intestinal transplant. The sequences come from unstimulated CD8+ T cells sorted from spleen or lymph node cells, collected before transplant.

This CDR3 reads CASSPQAGALTDTQYF. CDR3 DNA: TGCGCCAGCAGCCCCCAAGCGGGGGCCCTCACAGATACGCAGTATTTT. The chain has TRBV4-1 and TRBJ2-3; 8 nucleotides align to TRBD2. CDR1 is MGHRA and CDR2 is YSYEKL in the germline V gene. The CDR3 runs to 16 residues. V dropped 4 bases and J dropped 2; count of bases not matched to a gene: 8.